The rows below give T cell receptor beta chains drawn from one sample of a study of STAT5B mutations in CD4+ large granular lymphocyte leukemia. TCRdb's copy holds only in-frame clones and misses some; the assay was immunoSEQ multiplex PCR. The sample includes about 46,000 clones, 80% to 85% of them seen just once. Material: CD4+ T cells from blood buffy coats. These receptors were obtained from a human donor in good health. Each CDR3 is given with its conserved first and last residue. The D gene is left open where the match is weak. Only part of the rows carry a size: once, few, many, or a class if the clone is expanded.

V gene	CDR3 length	J gene	clone size	D gene	CDR3 protein	CDR3 DNA
TRBV27	18	TRBJ1-6	NA	TRBD1	CASSLKRGQAAYNSPLHF	TGTGCCAGCAGTTTAAAACGGGGACAGGCGGCGTATAATTCACCCCTCCACTTT
TRBV5-1	13	TRBJ2-7	NA	NA	CASSLVGGREQYF	TGCGCCAGCAGCTTGGTTGGAGGTCGGGAGCAGTACTTC
TRBV5-1	15	TRBJ2-2	NA	NA	CASSMRQGSTGELFF	TGCGCCAGCAGCATGAGGCAGGGATCGACCGGGGAGCTGTTTTTT
TRBV6-5	14	TRBJ2-7	NA	TRBD1	CASRPGTGAYEQYF	TGTGCCAGCAGGCCTGGGACAGGGGCCTACGAGCAGTACTTC
TRBV2	16	TRBJ2-2	once	NA	CASRLSLALNTGELFF	TGTGCAAGCAGGCTGTCACTAGCCCTAAACACCGGGGAGCTGTTTTTT
TRBV14	14	TRBJ2-7	NA	NA	CASSQAGRPYEQYF	TGTGCCAGCAGCCAAGCGGGCAGACCCTACGAGCAGTACTTC
TRBV5-6	12	TRBJ2-3	NA	NA	CASSLKGYTQYF	TGTGCCAGCAGCTTGAAAGGGTATACGCAGTATTTT
TRBV6-1	15	TRBJ2-4	NA	TRBD1	CASNRGESPKNIQYF	TGTGCCAGCAACAGGGGAGAATCTCCCAAAAACATTCAGTACTTC
TRBV7-8	15	TRBJ2-7	NA	TRBD2	CASSRSGRPPYEQYF	TGTGCCAGCAGCCGGAGCGGGAGGCCTCCCTACGAGCAGTACTTC
TRBV12-5	18	TRBJ2-5	NA	TRBD1	CASGLVWWTGTGVETQYF	TGTGCTAGTGGTTTGGTTTGGTGGACCGGGACAGGGGTGGAGACCCAGTACTTC
TRBV29-1	12	TRBJ2-1	NA	TRBD1	CSVVKQGDEQFF	TGCAGCGTTGTTAAACAGGGGGATGAGCAGTTCTTC
TRBV15	17	TRBJ2-2	NA	NA	CATSPQRARTNTGELFF	TGTGCCACCAGCCCCCAAAGGGCGAGGACGAACACCGGGGAGCTGTTTTTT
TRBV19	14	TRBJ2-7	NA	TRBD1	CASSIRAGGYEQYF	TGTGCCAGTAGTATTCGGGCAGGGGGCTACGAGCAGTACTTC